The 17 T cell receptor beta chains given below trace back to one sample, sequenced in a study of T-cell reconstitution after alpha-beta-depleted transplantation in children. Preparation of the TCRbeta library involved a method that used unique molecular identifiers. TCRdb ran MiXCR on the PCR reads and lists one entry per CDR3 protein. The sample yields about 290,000 distinct CDR3 sequences, around 10% seen once. This material consisted of PBMCs, taken before TCRalphabeta/CD19-depleted stem cell transplant. Receptors originate from a boy younger than two with acute myeloid leukemia, due to receive a stem cell transplant.

Ten or more counts support this clonotype. V is TRBV6-5 and J is TRBJ2-3; D gene unclear. Trimming cost V 0 bases and J 6 bases, with 19 bases left between them. This CDR3 comprises 17 residues. Germline V gene lookup returns CDR1 MNHEY and CDR2 SVGAGI. Written as DNA, the CDR3 is TGTGCCAGCAGTTACTCCGGACGCCTCAAGCAATGGGATACGCAGTATTTT. This codes for CASSYSGRLKQWDTQYF.

This clonotype has a count of ten or more. This chain links TRBV4-3 with TRBJ2-1; unclear D gene. Germline CDR1 LGHNA, CDR2 YSLEER. CDR3 length: 18 residues. V was pared by 3 bases and J by 4 bases, with 22 bases between. The CDR3 region is CASSHLKKAGPYYNEQFF. CDR3 nucleotides: TGCGCCAGCAGCCATTTGAAAAAGGCAGGCCCTTATTACAATGAGCAGTTCTTC.

This clonotype appeared many times. This chain connects TRBV18 to TRBJ2-7; D is uncertain. Germline CDR1 and CDR2: KGHSH and LQKENI. The CDR3 loop spans 11 amino acids. Trimming removed 4 bases from V and 2 bases from J, with 3 bases in between. CDR3 protein: CASSLPYEQYF. CDR3 sequence (DNA): TGTGCCAGCTCACTTCCCTACGAGCAGTACTTC.

This clonotype has at least ten counts. V gene TRBV10-3 combines with J gene TRBJ2-2; 15 bases agree with TRBD2. This CDR3 contains 17 residues. The V gene end was trimmed by 6 bases and the J gene end by 3 bases; junction bases not matched to a gene: 5. CDR1 ENHRY and CDR2 SYGVKD come from the germline V gene. The CDR3 sequence is CAIRGLAGGPDTGELFF. CDR3 nucleotide sequence: TGTGCCATCAGAGGACTAGCGGGAGGGCCGGACACCGGGGAGCTGTTTTTT.

This clonotype was recorded many times. The V and J genes are TRBV7-2 and TRBJ1-5; D is unclear. CDR1 SGHTA and CDR2 FQGNSA come from the germline V gene. The CDR3 length is 14 residues. Trimming shortened V by 4 bases and J by 3 bases, and 10 bases separated the two germline ends. The CDR3 coding sequence is TGTGCCAGCAGCTATTTGAGGGCCAATCAGCCCCAGCATTTT. It translates to CASSYLRANQPQHF.

V usage is TRBV7-2 and J usage is TRBJ1-1; 7 bases fit TRBD1. The CDR3 extends over 15 amino acids. The germline V gene encodes CDR1 SGHTA and CDR2 FQGNSA. V shed 0 bases and J 1 base; nucleotides not matched to a gene: 2. The CDR3 sequence is CASSLATGRNTEAFF. CDR3 nucleotides: TGTGCCAGCAGCTTAGCGACAGGGCGGAACACTGAAGCTTTCTTT. Drawing the rest from reference TRBV7-2 and TRBJ1-1, the complete variable domain is GAGVSQSPSNKVTEKGKDVELRCDPISGHTALYWYRQSLGQGLEFLIYFQGNSAPDKSGLPSDRFSAERTGGSVSTLTIQRTQQEDSAVYLCASSLATGRNTEAFFGQGTRLTVV.

This clonotype was detected many times. The chain couples TRBV20-1 to TRBJ2-1, with 9 bases identical to TRBD2. CDR1 and CDR2 from the germline V gene are DFQATT and SNEGSKA (reference sequence). The CDR3 loop spans 14 amino acids. Trimming removed 6 bases from V and 2 bases from J; junction bases left unmatched: 5. The CDR3 DNA reads TGCAGTGCGCCGGGCGGGGGGGCCTACAATGAGCAGTTCTTC. This codes for CSAPGGGAYNEQFF.

The table lists this clonotype with a few counts. The chain combines TRBV10-3 with TRBJ1-1; TRBD1 matches 8 bases. The CDR3 has 13 amino acids. J lost 4 bases, V lost 10 bases, and 8 bases had no gene match. In germline, CDR1 is ENHRY, CDR2 SYGVKD. The CDR3: CATNPGQGTEAFF. In DNA, the CDR3 is TGTGCCACAAACCCTGGACAGGGCACTGAAGCTTTCTTT.

About this clonotype: Possible read error: a much larger clone is one base away. CDR3 amino acids: CSANRAVAGYTF. CDR3 sequence (DNA): TGCAGTGCCAACCGGGCGGTCGCTGGCTACACCTTC. The J gene is TRBJ1-2, the V gene TRBV20-1; no clear D gene. The germline V and J ends were trimmed by 6 bases and 7 bases, with 15 bases remaining between them. Germline assignment: CDR1 DFQATT and CDR2 SNEGSKA (reference sequence). The CDR3 has 12 amino acids.

This clonotype was counted many times. This chain links TRBV6-5 with TRBJ2-5, with 7 bases aligning to TRBD1. The V and J ends lost 2 bases and 2 bases, in that order; junction bases with no gene match: 2. The CDR3 is made up of 14 amino acids. CDR1 is MNHEY and CDR2 is SVGAGI in the germline V gene. This chain's CDR3 is CASSYPGGQETQYF. In nucleotides, the CDR3 is TGTGCCAGCAGTTACCCAGGGGGACAAGAGACCCAGTACTTC.

This clonotype was counted at least ten times. V and J are TRBV12-3 or TRBV12-4 and TRBJ2-1; TRBD1 or TRBD2 may be the D gene (5 bases each). V was shortened by 3 bases and J by 4 bases, with 13 bases between the two germline ends. This CDR3 comprises 15 residues. The CDR3 loop is CASSFEGTWYNEQFF. The CDR3 nucleotides are TGTGCCAGCAGTTTTGAGGGGACCTGGTACAATGAGCAGTTCTTC.

The table lists this clonotype with many counts. The gene calls are TRBV4-1 and TRBJ1-5; 8 nucleotides line up with TRBD1. The V gene's germline CDR1 is MGHRA and CDR2 YSYEKL. CDR3 length equals 14 residues. V was pared by 5 bases and J by 4 bases, with 4 bases of the junction left unmatched. CDR3 in amino acids: CASSKTGGNQPQHF. Here the CDR3 DNA reads TGCGCCAGCAGCAAAACAGGGGGGAATCAGCCCCAGCATTTT.

At least ten counts were recorded for this clonotype. The chain carries TRBV7-6 and TRBJ1-1; D ambiguous. Looked up from germline, CDR1 is SGHVS and CDR2 is FNYEAQ. Trimming pared 5 bases from V and 4 bases from J, leaving 11 bases between. The CDR3 sequence is 13 residues long. Here the CDR3 reads CASSQSRVTEAFF. Written as DNA, the CDR3 is TGTGCCAGCAGCCAGTCCAGAGTCACTGAAGCTTTCTTT.

This clonotype was seen a handful of times. V gene TRBV10-3 combines with J gene TRBJ2-3; maybe TRBD2 (5 bases). The germline gives CDR1 ENHRY, CDR2 SYGVKD. The CDR3 spans 11 residues. V was clipped by 9 bases and J by 5 bases, with 9 bases between them. CDR3 in amino acids: CAINRGDTQYF. CDR3 coding DNA: TGTGCCATTAATCGGGGAGATACGCAGTATTTT.

This clonotype came up many times. The chain has TRBV28 and TRBJ2-7; possible D gene TRBD1, 6 bases. Germline CDR1 is MDHEN and CDR2 is SYDVKM. V lost 4 bases and J 2 bases, leaving 9 bases between the germline ends. The CDR3 has 13 amino acids. CDR3 coding DNA: TGTGCCAGCAGTTCCGGGACAACCTACGAGCAGTACTTC. Encoded protein: CASSSGTTYEQYF.

This clonotype was seen ten or more times. For the CDR3, the DNA is TGTGCCAGCAGACTAAGTTGGGAGCAGTTCTTC. It encodes CASRLSWEQFF. This sequence joins TRBV28 and TRBJ2-1; D is undetermined. CDR1 is MDHEN, CDR2 SYDVKM, per germline. CDR3 size: 11 residues. Trimming removed 6 bases at V and 10 bases at J, with 10 bases between.

This clonotype was found many times. The rearrangement links TRBV24-1 to TRBJ2-1, with D possibly TRBD1 on 6 matching bases. V lost 12 bases and J lost 4, with 18 bases in between. Germline CDR1 is KGHDR and CDR2 is SFDVKD. The CDR3 runs 14 residues. Written as DNA, the CDR3 is TGTGCCGTCGCAGGGTCCAGGGGTTACAATGAGCAGTTCTTC. It specifies CAVAGSRGYNEQFF.